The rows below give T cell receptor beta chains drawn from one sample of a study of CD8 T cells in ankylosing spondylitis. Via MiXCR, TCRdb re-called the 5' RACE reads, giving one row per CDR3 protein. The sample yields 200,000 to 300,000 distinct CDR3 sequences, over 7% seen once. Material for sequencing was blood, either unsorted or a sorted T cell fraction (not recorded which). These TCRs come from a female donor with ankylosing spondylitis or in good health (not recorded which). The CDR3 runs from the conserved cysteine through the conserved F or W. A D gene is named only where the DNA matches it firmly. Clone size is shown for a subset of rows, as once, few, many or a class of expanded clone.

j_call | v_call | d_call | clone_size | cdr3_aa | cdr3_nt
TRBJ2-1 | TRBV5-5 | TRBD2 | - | CASSFTGGNYNEQFF | TGTGCCAGCAGCTTTACGGGGGGTAACTACAATGAGCAGTTCTTC
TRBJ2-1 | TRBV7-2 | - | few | CASSLVVGGDEQFF | TGTGCCAGCAGCTTAGTTGTAGGGGGAGATGAGCAGTTCTTC
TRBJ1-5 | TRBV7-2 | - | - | CASSPGGFQPQHF | TGTGCCAGCAGCCCGGGGGGGTTTCAGCCCCAGCATTTT
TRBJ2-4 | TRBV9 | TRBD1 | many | CASSLGTGSIQYF | TGTGCCAGCTCCCTTGGGACAGGGAGCATTCAGTACTTC
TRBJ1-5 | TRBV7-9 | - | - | CASSNTYQPQHF | TGTGCCAGCAGCAACACATATCAGCCCCAGCATTTT
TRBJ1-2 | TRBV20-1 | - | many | CSARLRGTLLYGYTF | TGCAGTGCTAGGTTACGAGGGACCCTACTCTATGGCTACACCTTC
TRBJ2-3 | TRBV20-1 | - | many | CSARSQDSRIWDTQYF | TGCAGTGCTAGATCCCAGGACAGTCGGATTTGGGATACGCAGTATTTT
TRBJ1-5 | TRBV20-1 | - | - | CSATRIKTSNQPQHF | TGCAGTGCCACAAGGATCAAGACCAGCAATCAGCCCCAGCATTTT
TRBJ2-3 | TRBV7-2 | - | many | CASSPMVSTDTQYF | TGTGCCAGCAGCCCCATGGTCAGCACAGATACGCAGTATTTT
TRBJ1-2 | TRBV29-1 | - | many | CSVVFRESRGYTF | TGCAGCGTTGTTTTCAGGGAAAGTAGGGGCTACACCTTC
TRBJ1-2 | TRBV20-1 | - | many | CSAVEPARTKYTF | TGCAGTGCTGTCGAGCCAGCTCGGACGAAATACACCTTC
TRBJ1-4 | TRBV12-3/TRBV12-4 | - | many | CASSPSVRGLDEKLFF | TGTGCCAGCAGTCCCAGTGTGAGGGGGTTAGATGAAAAACTGTTTTTT
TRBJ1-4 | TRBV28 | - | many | CASSPERVKLFF | TGTGCCAGCAGCCCCGAAAGGGTTAAACTGTTTTTT
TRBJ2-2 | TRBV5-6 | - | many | CASSLARRGELFF | TGTGCCAGCAGCTTGGCTAGGAGGGGGGAGCTGTTTTTT
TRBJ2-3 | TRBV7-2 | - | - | CASTAEFQALRDTQYF | TGTGCCAGCACCGCCGAATTCCAGGCCCTTAGAGATACGCAGTATTTT
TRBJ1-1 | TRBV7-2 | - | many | CASSWTVWNTEAFF | TGTGCCAGCAGCTGGACAGTCTGGAACACTGAAGCTTTCTTT
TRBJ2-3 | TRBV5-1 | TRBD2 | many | CASSWRTSGSTDTQYF | TGCGCCAGCAGCTGGAGGACTAGCGGGAGTACAGATACGCAGTATTTT
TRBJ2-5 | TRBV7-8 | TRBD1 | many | CASSLAPGQGSETQYF | TGTGCCAGCAGCTTAGCACCAGGACAGGGGTCGGAGACCCAGTACTTC
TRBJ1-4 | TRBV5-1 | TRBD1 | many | CASSKTGGDEKLFF | TGCGCCAGCAGTAAGACAGGGGGGGACGAAAAACTGTTTTTT
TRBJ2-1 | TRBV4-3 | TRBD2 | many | CASSQDLGTSGRSNEQFF | TGCGCCAGCAGCCAAGATCTAGGGACTAGCGGGAGGTCTAATGAGCAGTTCTTC
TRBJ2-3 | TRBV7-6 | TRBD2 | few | CVSSLIAGADTQYF | TGTGTCAGCAGCCTGATCGCGGGAGCAGATACGCAGTATTTT
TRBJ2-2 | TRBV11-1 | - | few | CASSGQSGGLYMTGELFF | TGTGCCAGCAGTGGACAATCTGGAGGGCTTTATATGACCGGGGAGCTGTTTTTT
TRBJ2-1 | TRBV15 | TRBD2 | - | CATSAGGRFGASEQFF | TGTGCCACCAGCGCCGGGGGGAGGTTTGGAGCAAGTGAGCAGTTCTTC
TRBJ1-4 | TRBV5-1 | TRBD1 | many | CASSIGQGEKLFF | TGCGCCAGCAGCATCGGACAGGGTGAAAAACTGTTTTTT
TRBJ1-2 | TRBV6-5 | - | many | CASSYRGEASRGYTF | TGTGCCAGCAGTTACCGGGGGGAGGCCTCCCGTGGCTACACCTTC
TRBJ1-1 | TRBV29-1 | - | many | CSVETGPNTEAFF | TGCAGCGTTGAGACAGGCCCGAACACTGAAGCTTTCTTT
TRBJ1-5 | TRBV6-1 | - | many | CASSEDGSFNQPQHF | TGTGCCAGCAGTGAAGACGGCTCATTCAATCAGCCCCAGCATTTT
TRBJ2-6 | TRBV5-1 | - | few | CASSLAGEGGANVLTF | TGCGCCAGCAGCTTGGCCGGTGAAGGGGGGGCCAACGTCCTGACTTTC
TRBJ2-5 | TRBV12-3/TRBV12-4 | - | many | CASSFGGETQYF | TGTGCCAGCAGTTTCGGAGGAGAGACCCAGTACTTC
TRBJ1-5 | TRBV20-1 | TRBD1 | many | CSASPFRGHSNQPQHF | TGCAGTGCTAGTCCGTTCAGGGGGCATAGCAATCAGCCCCAGCATTTT
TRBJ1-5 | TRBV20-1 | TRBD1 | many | CSARAGQGEYQPQHF | TGCAGTGCTAGAGCGGGACAGGGAGAGTATCAGCCCCAGCATTTT
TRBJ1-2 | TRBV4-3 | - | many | CASSQTPPNYGYTF | TGCGCCAGCAGCCAAACGCCCCCTAACTATGGCTACACCTTC
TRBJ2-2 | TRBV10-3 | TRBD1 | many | CAIRLDREGTGELFF | TGTGCCATCAGGCTGGACAGGGAAGGCACCGGGGAGCTGTTTTTT
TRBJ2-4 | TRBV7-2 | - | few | CASRRSGTETLRYF | TGTGCCAGCAGGCGATCCGGGACCGAGACCTTGAGGTACTTC
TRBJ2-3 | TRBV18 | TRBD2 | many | CASSCRLAGDPDTQYF | TGTGCCAGCTCTTGTCGACTAGCGGGAGACCCAGATACGCAGTATTTT
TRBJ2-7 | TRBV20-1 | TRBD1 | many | CSLAGTAAYEQYF | TGCAGTCTCGCCGGGACAGCGGCCTACGAGCAGTACTTC